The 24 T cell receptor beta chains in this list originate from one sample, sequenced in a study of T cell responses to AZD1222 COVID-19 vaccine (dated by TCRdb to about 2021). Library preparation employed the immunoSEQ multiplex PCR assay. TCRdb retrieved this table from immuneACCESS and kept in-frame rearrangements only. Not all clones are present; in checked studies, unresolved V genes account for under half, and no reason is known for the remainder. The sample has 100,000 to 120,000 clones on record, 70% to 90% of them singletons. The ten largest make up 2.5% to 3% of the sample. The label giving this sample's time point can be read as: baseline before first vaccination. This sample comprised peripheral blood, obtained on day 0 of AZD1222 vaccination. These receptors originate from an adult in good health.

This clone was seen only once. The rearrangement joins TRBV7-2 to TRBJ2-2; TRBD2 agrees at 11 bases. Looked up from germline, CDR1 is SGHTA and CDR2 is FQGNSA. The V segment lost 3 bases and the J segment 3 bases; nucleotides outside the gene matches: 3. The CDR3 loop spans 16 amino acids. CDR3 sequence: CASSFTSGGYTGELFF. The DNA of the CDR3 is TGTGCCAGCAGCTTCACTAGCGGGGGTTACACCGGGGAGCTGTTTTTT.

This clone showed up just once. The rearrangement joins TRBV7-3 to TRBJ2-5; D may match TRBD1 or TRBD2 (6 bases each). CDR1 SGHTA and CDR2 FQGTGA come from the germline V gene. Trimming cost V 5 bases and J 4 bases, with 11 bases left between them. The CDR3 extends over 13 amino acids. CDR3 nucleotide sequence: TGTGCCAGCAGCCCCCGGGGGCGAGAGACCCAGTACTTC. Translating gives CASSPRGRETQYF.

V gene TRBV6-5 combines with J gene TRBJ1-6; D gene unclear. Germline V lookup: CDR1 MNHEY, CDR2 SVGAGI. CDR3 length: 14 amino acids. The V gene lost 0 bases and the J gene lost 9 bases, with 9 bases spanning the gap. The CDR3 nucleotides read TGTGCCAGCAGTTACTCGCCGTCGGGTTCACCCCTCCACTTT. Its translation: CASSYSPSGSPLHF.

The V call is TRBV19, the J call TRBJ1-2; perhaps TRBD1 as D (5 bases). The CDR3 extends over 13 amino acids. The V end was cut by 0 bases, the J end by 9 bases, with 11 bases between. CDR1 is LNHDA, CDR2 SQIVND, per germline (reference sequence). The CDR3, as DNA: TGTGCCAGTAGTATAGATCAAGGGGTGAGCTACACCTTC. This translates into CASSIDQGVSYTF.

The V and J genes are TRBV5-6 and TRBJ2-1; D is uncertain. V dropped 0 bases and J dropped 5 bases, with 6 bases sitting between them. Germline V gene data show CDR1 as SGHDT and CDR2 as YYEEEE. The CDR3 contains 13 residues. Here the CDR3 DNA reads TGTGCCAGCAGCTTGGTCAACCACAATGAGCAGTTCTTC. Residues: CASSLVNHNEQFF.

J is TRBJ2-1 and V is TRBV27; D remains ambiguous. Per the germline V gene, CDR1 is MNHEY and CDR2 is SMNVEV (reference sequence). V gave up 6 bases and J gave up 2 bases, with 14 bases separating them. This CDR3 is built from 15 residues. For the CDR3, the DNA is TGTGCCAGCAGCGGCGGTGGGTTTACCTACAATGAGCAGTTCTTC. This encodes CASSGGGFTYNEQFF.

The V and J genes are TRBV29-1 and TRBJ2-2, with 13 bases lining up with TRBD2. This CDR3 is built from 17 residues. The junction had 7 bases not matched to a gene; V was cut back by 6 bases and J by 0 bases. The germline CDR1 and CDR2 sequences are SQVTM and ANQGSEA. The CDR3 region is CSVRLAGGLANTGELFF. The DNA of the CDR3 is TGCAGCGTGAGACTAGCGGGAGGCCTCGCGAACACCGGGGAGCTGTTTTTT.

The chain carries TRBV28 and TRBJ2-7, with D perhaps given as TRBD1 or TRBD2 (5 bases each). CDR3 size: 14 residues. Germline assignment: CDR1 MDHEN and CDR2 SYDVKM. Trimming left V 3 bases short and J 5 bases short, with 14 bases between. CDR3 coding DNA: TGTGCCAGCAGTTTCCGAGGGGTGGGAAACGAGCAGTACTTC. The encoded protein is CASSFRGVGNEQYF.

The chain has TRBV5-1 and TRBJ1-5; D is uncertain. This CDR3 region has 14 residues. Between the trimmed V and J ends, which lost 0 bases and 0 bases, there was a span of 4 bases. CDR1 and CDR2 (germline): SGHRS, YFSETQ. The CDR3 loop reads CASSLDYSNQPQHF. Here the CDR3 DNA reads TGCGCCAGCAGCTTGGATTATAGCAATCAGCCCCAGCATTTT. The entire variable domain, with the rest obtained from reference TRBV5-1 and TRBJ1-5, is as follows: KAGVTQTPRYLIKTRGQQVTLSCSPISGHRSVSWYQQTPGQGLQFLFEYFSETQRNKGNFPGRFSGRQFSNSRSEMNVSTLELGDSALYLCASSLDYSNQPQHFGDGTRLSIL.

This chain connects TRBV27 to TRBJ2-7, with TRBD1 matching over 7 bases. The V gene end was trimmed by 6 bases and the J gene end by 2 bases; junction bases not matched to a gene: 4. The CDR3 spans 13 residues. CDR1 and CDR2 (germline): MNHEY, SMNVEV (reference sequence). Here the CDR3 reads CASRRQGPYEQYF. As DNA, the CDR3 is TGTGCCAGCAGGAGACAGGGTCCCTACGAGCAGTACTTC.

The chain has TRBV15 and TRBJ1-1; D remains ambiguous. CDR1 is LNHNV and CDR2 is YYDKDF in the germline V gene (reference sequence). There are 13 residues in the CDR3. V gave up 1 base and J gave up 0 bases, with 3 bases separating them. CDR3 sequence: CATSRGLNTEAFF. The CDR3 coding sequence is TGTGCCACCAGCAGAGGCCTGAACACTGAAGCTTTCTTT.

This CDR3 is CASSFVVGDEQFF. The CDR3 DNA follows: TGCGCCAGCAGCTTCGTGGTCGGCGATGAGCAGTTCTTC. The chain links TRBV5-1 to TRBJ2-1, with D unresolved. Germline CDR1 and CDR2: SGHRS and YFSETQ. This CDR3 spans 13 amino acids. Deletions cut 2 bases from V and 8 bases from J, with 11 bases between.

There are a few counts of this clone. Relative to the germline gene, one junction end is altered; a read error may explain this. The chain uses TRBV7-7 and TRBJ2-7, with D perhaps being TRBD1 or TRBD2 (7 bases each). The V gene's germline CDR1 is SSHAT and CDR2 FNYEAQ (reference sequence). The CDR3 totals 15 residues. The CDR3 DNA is TGTGCTAGCAGCCCAATAGGGAGGGGGCCCTACGAGCAGTACTTC. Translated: CASSPIGRGPYEQYF.

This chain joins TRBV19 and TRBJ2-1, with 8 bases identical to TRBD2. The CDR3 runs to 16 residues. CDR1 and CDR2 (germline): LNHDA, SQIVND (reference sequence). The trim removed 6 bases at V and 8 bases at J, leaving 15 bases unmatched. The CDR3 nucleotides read TGTGCCAGTAGGAGAGAGTCTCGCGGGGGGAGGGATGAGCAGTTCTTC. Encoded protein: CASRRESRGGRDEQFF.

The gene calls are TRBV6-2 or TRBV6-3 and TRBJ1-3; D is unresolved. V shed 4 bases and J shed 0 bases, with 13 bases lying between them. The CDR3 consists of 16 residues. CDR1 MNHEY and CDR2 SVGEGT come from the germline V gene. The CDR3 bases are TGTGCCAGCAGTTCAGTGCTTCTCCTCTCTGGAAACACCATATATTTT. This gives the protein CASSSVLLLSGNTIYF.

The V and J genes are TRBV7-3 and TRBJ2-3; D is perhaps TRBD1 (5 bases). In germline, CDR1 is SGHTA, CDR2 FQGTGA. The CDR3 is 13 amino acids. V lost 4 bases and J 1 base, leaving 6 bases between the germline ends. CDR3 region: CASSSTGTDTQYF. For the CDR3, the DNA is TGTGCCAGCAGCTCGACAGGCACAGATACGCAGTATTTT.

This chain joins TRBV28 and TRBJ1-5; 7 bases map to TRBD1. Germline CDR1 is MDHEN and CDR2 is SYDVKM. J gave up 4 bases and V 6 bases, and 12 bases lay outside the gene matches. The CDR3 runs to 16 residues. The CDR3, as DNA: TGTGCCAGCAGCCCGGCTGGGACAGCAACTAATCAGCCCCAGCATTTT. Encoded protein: CASSPAGTATNQPQHF.

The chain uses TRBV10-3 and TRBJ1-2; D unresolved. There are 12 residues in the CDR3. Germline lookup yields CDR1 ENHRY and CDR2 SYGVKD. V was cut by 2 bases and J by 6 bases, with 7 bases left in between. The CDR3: CAISEDGNGYTF. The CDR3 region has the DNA TGTGCCATCAGTGAGGACGGGAATGGCTACACCTTC.

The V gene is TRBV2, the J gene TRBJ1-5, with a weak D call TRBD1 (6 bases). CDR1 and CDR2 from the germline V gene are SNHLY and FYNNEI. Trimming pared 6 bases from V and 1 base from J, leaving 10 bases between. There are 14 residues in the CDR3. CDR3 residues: CASRGDISNQPQHF. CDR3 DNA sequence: TGTGCCAGCAGGGGGGACATAAGCAATCAGCCCCAGCATTTT.

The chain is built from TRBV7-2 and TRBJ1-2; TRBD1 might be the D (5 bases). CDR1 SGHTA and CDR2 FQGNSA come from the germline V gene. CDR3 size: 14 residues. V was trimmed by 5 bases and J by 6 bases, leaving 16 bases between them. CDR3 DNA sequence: TGTGCCAGCAGCCCGGGACGGGGGACGAATGGCTACACCTTC. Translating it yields CASSPGRGTNGYTF.

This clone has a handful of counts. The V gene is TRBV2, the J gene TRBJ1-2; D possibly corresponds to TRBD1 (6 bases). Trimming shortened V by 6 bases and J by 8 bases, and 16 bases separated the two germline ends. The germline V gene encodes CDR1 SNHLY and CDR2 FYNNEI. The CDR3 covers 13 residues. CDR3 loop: CASRELQGLGYTF. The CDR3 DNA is TGTGCCAGCAGGGAGCTCCAGGGGCTGGGCTACACCTTC.

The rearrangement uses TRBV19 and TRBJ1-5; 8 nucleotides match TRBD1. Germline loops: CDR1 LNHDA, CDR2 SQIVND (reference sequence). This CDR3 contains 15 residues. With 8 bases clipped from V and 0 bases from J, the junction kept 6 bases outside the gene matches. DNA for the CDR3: TGTGCCAGTGCAGGGGGCGCGGGTAGCAATCAGCCCCAGCATTTT. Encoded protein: CASAGGAGSNQPQHF.

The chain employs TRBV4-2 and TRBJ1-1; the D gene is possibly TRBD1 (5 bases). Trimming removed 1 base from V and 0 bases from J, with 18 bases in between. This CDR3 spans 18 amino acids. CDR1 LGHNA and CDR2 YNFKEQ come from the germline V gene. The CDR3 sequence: CASSQAVTGQRVNTEAFF. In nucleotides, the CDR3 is TGTGCCAGCAGCCAAGCGGTAACGGGGCAACGGGTGAACACTGAAGCTTTCTTT.

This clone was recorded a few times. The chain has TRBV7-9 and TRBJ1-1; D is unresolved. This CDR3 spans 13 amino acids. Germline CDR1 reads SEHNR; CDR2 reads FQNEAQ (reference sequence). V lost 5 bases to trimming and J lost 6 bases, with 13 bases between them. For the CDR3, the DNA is TGTGCCAGCAGCCCTTTAGGGAATCCTGAAGCTTTCTTT. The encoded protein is CASSPLGNPEAFF.